Listed below are T cell receptor beta chains from one sample, sequenced in a study of blood T cell repertoires in COVID-19. The repertoire was sequenced with immunoSEQ multiplex PCR; TCRdb's copy has only in-frame clones and lacks some. The repertoire holds a few hundred thousand clones, with more than 70% as singletons. The sequencing sample was made of PBMCs or T cells enriched from blood (not recorded which). The origin of the receptors is a middle-aged man in a cohort exposed to, infected with or recovered from COVID-19 (not recorded which). The CDR3 runs from the conserved cysteine through the conserved F or W. D genes are given only for firm matches. The size field is filled for only some rows; it gives once, few, many or a size class.

j_gene,abundance,d_gene,v_gene,CDR3aa,CDR3nt
TRBJ2-5,few,-,TRBV20-1,CSARREETQYF,TGCAGTGCTAGACGGGAAGAGACCCAGTACTTC
TRBJ1-1,few,TRBD1,TRBV29-1,CSARPDRGAFF,TGCAGCGCTAGGCCGGACAGGGGAGCTTTCTTT
TRBJ1-4,-,-,TRBV19,CASSSLSGGGNEKLFF,TGTGCCAGTAGTAGCCTTAGTGGAGGAGGAAACGAAAAACTGTTTTTT
TRBJ1-1,once,TRBD1,TRBV6-5,CASSPSTGGGTEAFF,TGTGCCAGCAGCCCATCGACAGGGGGCGGAACTGAAGCTTTCTTT
TRBJ2-6,-,TRBD1,TRBV5-5,CASSPFPRTGSGANVLTF,TGTGCCAGCAGTCCGTTCCCCAGGACAGGGTCTGGGGCCAACGTCCTGACTTTC
TRBJ2-3,few,TRBD2,TRBV10-3,CAIMEGGSADTQYF,TGTGCCATCATGGAGGGAGGGTCCGCAGATACGCAGTATTTT
TRBJ2-2,-,TRBD1,TRBV5-4,CASSFTGGPGELFF,TGTGCCAGCAGCTTTACAGGGGGCCCCGGGGAGCTGTTTTTT
TRBJ2-7,-,TRBD1,TRBV11-2,CASSLTGAYEQYF,TGTGCCAGCAGCCTGACAGGGGCCTACGAGCAGTACTTC
TRBJ2-7,-,-,TRBV5-1,CASSLGGAVFSYEQYF,TGCGCCAGCAGCCTAGGAGGAGCGGTCTTCTCCTACGAGCAGTACTTC
TRBJ2-1,-,-,TRBV4-1,CASSQESSGVAGHEQFF,TGCGCCAGCAGCCAAGAGTCTAGTGGAGTAGCAGGGCATGAGCAGTTCTTC
TRBJ1-1,-,-,TRBV6-5,CASSYSISVTEAFF,TGTGCCAGCAGTTACTCGATATCGGTCACTGAAGCTTTCTTT
TRBJ2-1,few,TRBD2,TRBV11-2,CASSFSLAGSYNEQFF,TGTGCCAGCAGCTTCTCGCTAGCGGGCTCCTACAATGAGCAGTTCTTC
TRBJ1-2,-,TRBD1,TRBV28,CASSSRQGAWYGYTF,TGTGCCAGCAGTTCTCGACAGGGGGCATGGTATGGCTACACCTTC
TRBJ2-7,once,-,TRBV30,CAWQPTSYEQYF,TGTGCCTGGCAACCGACATCCTACGAGCAGTACTTC
TRBJ1-1,-,-,TRBV27,CASSPDGTEAFF,TGTGCCAGCAGCCCAGATGGCACTGAAGCTTTCTTT
TRBJ2-3,-,TRBD1,TRBV12-5,CASGPGQGRTDTQYF,TGTGCTAGTGGCCCCGGACAGGGGCGGACAGATACGCAGTATTTT
TRBJ2-1,few,-,TRBV25-1,CASMYHNEQFF,TGTGCCAGCATGTATCACAATGAGCAGTTCTTC